This entry concerns a single T cell receptor (beta chain). V lost 3 bases to trimming and J lost 7 bases, with 13 bases between them. Germline-derived CDR1 and CDR2 are LNHDA and SQIVND (reference sequence). The CDR3 spans 14 residues. The data originate from a study of Graves' ophthalmopathy and Graves' hyperthyroidism. Amplification from RNA transcripts yielded the TCR beta CDR3 regions. First-round RT-PCR relied on HTBI primers, and a second-round multiplex PCR came next. TCRdb used MiXCR to reprocess the multiplex PCR reads, holding one entry per CDR3 protein. Of more than 300,000 distinct CDR3 sequences in the sample, roughly 15% are singletons; the top ten hold 5.5% to 7%.

The sequenced sample was peripheral blood. This TCR was recovered from a woman between 18 and 29 years old with stable Graves' hyperthyroidism. V usage is TRBV19 and J usage is TRBJ2-4; possibly TRBD1 or TRBD2 for D (5 bases each). CDR3 sequence reads: CASSIDGGRNIQYF. The CDR3 nucleotides read TGTGCCAGTAGTATCGATGGGGGTAGGAACATTCAGTACTTC.